A selection of T cell receptor beta chains follows, all from one sample in a study of blood T cell repertoires in COVID-19. Produced via immunoSEQ multiplex PCR; TCRdb's table is partial and in-frame only. Among 200,000 or so clones listed, less than 90% were seen once. What was sequenced was peripheral blood. The source is an elderly woman with COVID-19, enrolled during active disease. Both conserved end residues are part of each CDR3. D genes are given only for firm matches. Some rows mark clone size as missing; the rest say once, few, many or name a class of expanded clone.

V	J	D	size	DNA	CDR3
TRBV18	TRBJ1-5	-	-	TGTGCCAGCTCATTTGATGGCCATCCAAATCAGCCCCAGCATTTT	CASSFDGHPNQPQHF
TRBV28	TRBJ1-5	-	-	TGTGCCAGCAGTTCTGGTCTGCGTCCCCAGCATTTT	CASSSGLRPQHF
TRBV12-3/TRBV12-4	TRBJ1-2	-	-	TGTGCCAGCAGTCAAATTGACTATGGCTACACCTTC	CASSQIDYGYTF
TRBV19	TRBJ2-1	-	-	TGTGCCAGTAGTACCTCAGGGTACAATGAGCAGTTCTTC	CASSTSGYNEQFF
TRBV7-2	TRBJ2-3	TRBD2	-	TGTGCCAGCAGCTTATCGGCTAGCGGGGGGGCTAGAGATACGCAGTATTTT	CASSLSASGGARDTQYF
TRBV6-5	TRBJ2-3	TRBD1	-	TGTGCCAGCAGGCGGGACAGGGAAACAGATACGCAGTATTTT	CASRRDRETDTQYF
TRBV7-3	TRBJ2-1	-	-	TGTGCCAGCAGCCCCGGGGTTTACAATGAGCAGTTCTTC	CASSPGVYNEQFF
TRBV10-3	TRBJ1-2	-	-	TGTGCCATCAGTGAGACCCGTGGGGGCGACTATGGCTACACCTTC	CAISETRGGDYGYTF
TRBV28	TRBJ1-5	TRBD1	-	TGTGCCAGCAGCCCGGGACAGGGGCCTCGAGGTCAGCCCCAGCATTTT	CASSPGQGPRGQPQHF
TRBV10-3	TRBJ1-3	-	-	TGTGCCATCAGTCGGCTCGCGGATGGAAACACCATATATTTT	CAISRLADGNTIYF
TRBV5-4	TRBJ2-7	TRBD1	-	TGTGCCAGCAGCTTACAGGGGGCGAAGGACGAGCAGTACTTC	CASSLQGAKDEQYF
TRBV10-3	TRBJ2-1	-	-	TGTGCCATCAATGCAGGGAACTACAATGAGCAGTTCTTC	CAINAGNYNEQFF
TRBV7-2	TRBJ2-1	TRBD1	-	TGTGCCAGCAGCAAGGACAGGGAAGATGAGCAGTTCTTC	CASSKDREDEQFF
TRBV5-1	TRBJ2-4	TRBD2	-	TGCGCCAGCAGCCCCGGACTAGCGGGGATCAAAAACATTCAGTACTTC	CASSPGLAGIKNIQYF
TRBV5-1	TRBJ2-3	TRBD1	-	TGCGCCAGCAGCCCCGGGACAGGGGTTTTGATAGATACGCAGTATTTT	CASSPGTGVLIDTQYF
TRBV20-1	TRBJ2-1	TRBD2	-	TGCAGTGCTAGTGGCAGCGGGGGGGCCGACAATGAGCAGTTCTTC	CSASGSGGADNEQFF
TRBV11-2	TRBJ1-1	-	-	TGTGCCAGCAGCTTAGCACATACGAACACTGAAGCTTTCTTT	CASSLAHTNTEAFF
TRBV3-1/TRBV3-2	TRBJ1-6	TRBD1	-	TGTGCCAGCAGCCAAGAAGGGGGACAGGCGTGGAGTTTCACCCTCCACTTT	CASSQEGGQAWSFTLHF
TRBV6-5	TRBJ2-7	-	-	TGTGCCAGCAGGCTTTACAGGGATGGCGAGCAGTACTTC	CASRLYRDGEQYF
TRBV5-1	TRBJ1-3	-	few	TGCGCCAGCAGCTTGGGAGGACTGATCTCTGGAAACACCATATATTTT	CASSLGGLISGNTIYF
TRBV7-9	TRBJ2-2	-	-	TGTGCCAGCAGCTTAAACAGGAACACCGGGGAGCTGTTTTTT	CASSLNRNTGELFF
TRBV5-5	TRBJ2-3	TRBD2	few	TGTGCCAGCAGGCAGACCGGGAGGCGAGGGGACAGCACAGATACGCAGTATTTT	CASRQTGRRGDSTDTQYF
TRBV28	TRBJ1-5	-	-	TGTGCCAGCACCCTAGGGGCGCAAGGCAATCAGCCCCAGCATTTT	CASTLGAQGNQPQHF
TRBV29-1	TRBJ2-3	TRBD1	-	TGCAGCGTCGAAGGGACAGGGGGCTTTCGCACAGATACGCAGTATTTT	CSVEGTGGFRTDTQYF